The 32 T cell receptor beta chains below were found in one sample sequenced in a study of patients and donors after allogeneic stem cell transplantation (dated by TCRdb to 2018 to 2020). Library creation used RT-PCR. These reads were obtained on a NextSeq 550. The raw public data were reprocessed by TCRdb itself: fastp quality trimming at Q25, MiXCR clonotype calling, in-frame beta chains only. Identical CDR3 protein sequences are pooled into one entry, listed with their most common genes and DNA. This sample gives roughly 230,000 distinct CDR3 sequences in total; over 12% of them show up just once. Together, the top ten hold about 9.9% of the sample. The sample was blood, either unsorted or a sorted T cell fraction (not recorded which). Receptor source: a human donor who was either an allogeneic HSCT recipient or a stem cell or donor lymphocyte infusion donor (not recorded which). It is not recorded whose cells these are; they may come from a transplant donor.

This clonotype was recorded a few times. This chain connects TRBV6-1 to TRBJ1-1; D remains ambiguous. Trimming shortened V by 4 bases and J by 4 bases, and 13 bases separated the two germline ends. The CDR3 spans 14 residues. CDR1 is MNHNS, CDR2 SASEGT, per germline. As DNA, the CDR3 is TGTGCCAGCAGTGTACCTACCCAAGGCACTGAAGCTTTCTTT. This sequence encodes CASSVPTQGTEAFF.

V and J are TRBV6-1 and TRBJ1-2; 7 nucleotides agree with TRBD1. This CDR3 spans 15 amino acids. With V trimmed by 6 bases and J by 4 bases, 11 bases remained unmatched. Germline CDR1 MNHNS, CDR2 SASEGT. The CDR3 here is CASSPGTVTSYGYTF. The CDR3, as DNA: TGTGCCAGCAGCCCAGGGACAGTAACATCCTATGGCTACACCTTC.

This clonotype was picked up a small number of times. The CDR3 loop is CASSFGGPIKPGDTIYF. CDR3 DNA sequence: TGTGCCAGCAGTTTCGGGGGGCCCATAAAACCTGGGGACACCATATATTTT. The V call is TRBV12-3 or TRBV12-4, the J call TRBJ1-3; tentative D call: TRBD1 (6 bases). The CDR3 runs to 17 residues. V was pared by 3 bases and J by 8 bases, with 23 bases between.

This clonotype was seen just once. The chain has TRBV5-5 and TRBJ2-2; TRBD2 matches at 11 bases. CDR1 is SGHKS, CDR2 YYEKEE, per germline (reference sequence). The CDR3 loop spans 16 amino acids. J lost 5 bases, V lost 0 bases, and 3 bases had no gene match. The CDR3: CASSLVVAGGTGELFF. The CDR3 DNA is TGTGCCAGCAGCTTGGTTGTAGCGGGAGGGACCGGGGAGCTGTTTTTT.

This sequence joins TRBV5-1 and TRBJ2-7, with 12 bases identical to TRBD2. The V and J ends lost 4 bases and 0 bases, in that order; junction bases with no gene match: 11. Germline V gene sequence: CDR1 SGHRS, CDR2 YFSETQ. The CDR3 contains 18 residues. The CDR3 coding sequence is TGCGCCAGCAGCCCTTCTAGCGGGAGGGCCTTTCGCTCCTACGAGCAGTACTTC. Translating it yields CASSPSSGRAFRSYEQYF.

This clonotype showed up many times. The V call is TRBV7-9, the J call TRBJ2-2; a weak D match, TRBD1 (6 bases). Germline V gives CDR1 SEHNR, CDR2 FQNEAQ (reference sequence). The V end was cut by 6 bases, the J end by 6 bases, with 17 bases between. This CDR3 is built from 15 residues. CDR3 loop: CASSVGTRQAGELFF. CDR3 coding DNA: TGTGCCAGCAGTGTCGGGACACGGCAGGCCGGGGAGCTGTTTTTT.

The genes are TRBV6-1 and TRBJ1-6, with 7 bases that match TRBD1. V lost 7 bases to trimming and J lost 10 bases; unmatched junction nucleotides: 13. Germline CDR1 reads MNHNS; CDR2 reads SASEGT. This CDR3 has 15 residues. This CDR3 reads CASTLQGEGSSPLHF. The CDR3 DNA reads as TGTGCCAGCACCCTCCAGGGGGAGGGGAGCTCACCCCTCCACTTT.

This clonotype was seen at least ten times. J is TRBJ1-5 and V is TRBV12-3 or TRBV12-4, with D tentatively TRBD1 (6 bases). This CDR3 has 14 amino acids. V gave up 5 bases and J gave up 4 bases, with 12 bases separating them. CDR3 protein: CASSLGTPNQPQHF. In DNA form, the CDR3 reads TGTGCCAGCAGTCTCGGGACACCGAATCAGCCCCAGCATTTT.

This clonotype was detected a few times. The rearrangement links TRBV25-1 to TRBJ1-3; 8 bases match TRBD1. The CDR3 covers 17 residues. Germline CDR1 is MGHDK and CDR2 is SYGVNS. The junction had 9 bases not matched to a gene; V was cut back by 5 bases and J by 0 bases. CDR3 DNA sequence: TGTGCCAGCAGTCGTACAGGGGGGATTCGCTCTGGAAACACCATATATTTT. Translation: CASSRTGGIRSGNTIYF.

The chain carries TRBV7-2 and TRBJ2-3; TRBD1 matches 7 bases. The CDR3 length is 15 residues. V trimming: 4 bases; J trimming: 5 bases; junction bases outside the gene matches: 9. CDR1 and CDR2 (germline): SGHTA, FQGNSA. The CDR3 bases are TGTGCCAGCAGCTCCTCGAGGGGGCCGATAGATACGCAGTATTTT. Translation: CASSSSRGPIDTQYF.

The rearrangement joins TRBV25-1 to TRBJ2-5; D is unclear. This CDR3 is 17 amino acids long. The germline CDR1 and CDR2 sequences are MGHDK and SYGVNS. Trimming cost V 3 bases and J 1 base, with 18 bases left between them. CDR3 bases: TGTGCCAGCAGTGATCGAGGAGACACCTTAACCCAAGAGACCCAGTACTTC. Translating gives CASSDRGDTLTQETQYF. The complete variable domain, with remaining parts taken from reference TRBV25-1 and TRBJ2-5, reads EADIYQTPRYLVIGTGKKITLECSQTMGHDKMYWYQQDPGMELHLIHYSYGVNSTEKGDLSSESTVSRIRTEHFPLTLESARPSHTSQYLCASSDRGDTLTQETQYFGPGTRLLVL.

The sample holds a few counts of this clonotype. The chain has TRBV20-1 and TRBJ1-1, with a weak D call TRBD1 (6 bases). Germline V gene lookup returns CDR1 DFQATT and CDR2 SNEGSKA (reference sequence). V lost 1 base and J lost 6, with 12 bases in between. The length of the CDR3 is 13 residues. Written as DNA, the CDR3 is TGCAGTGCTAGAGGGAGACAGGCCTCTGAAGCTTTCTTT. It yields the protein CSARGRQASEAFF.

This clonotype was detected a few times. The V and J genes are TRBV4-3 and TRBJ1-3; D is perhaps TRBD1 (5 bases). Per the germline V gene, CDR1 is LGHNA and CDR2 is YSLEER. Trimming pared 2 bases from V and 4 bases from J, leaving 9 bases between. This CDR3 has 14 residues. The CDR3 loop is CASSQLGTGNTIYF. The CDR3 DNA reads TGCGCCAGCAGCCAATTAGGGACGGGAAACACCATATATTTT.

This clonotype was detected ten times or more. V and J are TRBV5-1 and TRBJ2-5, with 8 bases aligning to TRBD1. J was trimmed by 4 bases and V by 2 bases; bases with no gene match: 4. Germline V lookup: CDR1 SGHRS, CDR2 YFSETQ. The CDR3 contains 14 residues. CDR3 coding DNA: TGCGCCAGCAGCTTAATCGGACAGGGAGAGACCCAGTACTTC. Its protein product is CASSLIGQGETQYF.

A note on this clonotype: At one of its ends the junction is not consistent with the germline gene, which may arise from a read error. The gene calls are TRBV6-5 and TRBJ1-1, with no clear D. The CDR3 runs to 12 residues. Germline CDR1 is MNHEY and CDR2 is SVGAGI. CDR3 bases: TGTGCCTGCAGTCCAACAACTAATGAAGCTTTCTTT. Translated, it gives CACSPTTNEAFF.

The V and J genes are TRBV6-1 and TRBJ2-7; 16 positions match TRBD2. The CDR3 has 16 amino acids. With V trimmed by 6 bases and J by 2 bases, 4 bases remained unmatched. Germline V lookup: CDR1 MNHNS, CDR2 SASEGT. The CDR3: CASRGGTSGGAYEQYF. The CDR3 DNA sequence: TGTGCCAGCAGGGGAGGGACTAGCGGGGGGGCCTACGAGCAGTACTTC.

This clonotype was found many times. The CDR3 nucleotides are TGCGCCAGCAGCACTGACGGACAGGGGAACACTGAAGCTTTCTTT. Its protein is CASSTDGQGNTEAFF. The chain employs TRBV5-1 and TRBJ1-1, with 8 bases that match TRBD1. The V segment lost 4 bases and the J segment 1 base; nucleotides outside the gene matches: 6. The germline CDR1 and CDR2 sequences are SGHRS and YFSETQ. CDR3 length equals 15 residues.

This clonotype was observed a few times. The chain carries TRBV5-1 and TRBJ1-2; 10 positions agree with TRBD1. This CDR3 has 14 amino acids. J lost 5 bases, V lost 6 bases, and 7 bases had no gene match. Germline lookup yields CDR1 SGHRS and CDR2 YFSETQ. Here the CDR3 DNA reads TGCGCCAGCACCACTGCGGGACAGGGGTATGGCTACACCTTC. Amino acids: CASTTAGQGYGYTF. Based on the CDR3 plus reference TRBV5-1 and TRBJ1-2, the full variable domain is KAGVTQTPRYLIKTRGQQVTLSCSPISGHRSVSWYQQTPGQGLQFLFEYFSETQRNKGNFPGRFSGRQFSNSRSEMNVSTLELGDSALYLCASTTAGQGYGYTFGSGTRLTVV.

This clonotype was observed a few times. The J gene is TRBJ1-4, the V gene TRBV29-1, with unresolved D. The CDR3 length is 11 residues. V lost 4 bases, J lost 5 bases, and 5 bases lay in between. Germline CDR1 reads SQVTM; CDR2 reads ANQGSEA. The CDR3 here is CSVGLNEKLFF. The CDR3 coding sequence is TGCAGCGTTGGTTTAAATGAAAAACTGTTTTTT.

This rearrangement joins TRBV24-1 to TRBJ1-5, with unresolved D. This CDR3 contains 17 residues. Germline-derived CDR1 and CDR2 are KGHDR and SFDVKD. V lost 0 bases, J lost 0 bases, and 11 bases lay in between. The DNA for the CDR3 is TGTGCCACCAGTGATTTGGGCCCCCCTTATAGCAATCAGCCCCAGCATTTT. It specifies CATSDLGPPYSNQPQHF.

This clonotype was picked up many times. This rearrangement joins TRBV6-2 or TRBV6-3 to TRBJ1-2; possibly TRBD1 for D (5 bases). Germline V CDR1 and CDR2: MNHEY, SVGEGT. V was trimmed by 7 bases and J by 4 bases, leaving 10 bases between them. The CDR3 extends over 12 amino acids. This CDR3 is CASMGHVYGYTF. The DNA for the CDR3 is TGTGCCAGCATGGGGCACGTCTATGGCTACACCTTC.

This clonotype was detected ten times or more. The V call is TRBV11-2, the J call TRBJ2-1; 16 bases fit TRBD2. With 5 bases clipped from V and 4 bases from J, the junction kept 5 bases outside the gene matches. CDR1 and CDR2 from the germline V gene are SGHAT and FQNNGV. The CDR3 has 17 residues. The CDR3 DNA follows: TGTGCCAGCAGCCCTGGGACTAGCGGGGGGGCATACAATGAGCAGTTCTTC. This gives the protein CASSPGTSGGAYNEQFF. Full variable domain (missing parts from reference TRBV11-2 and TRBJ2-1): EAGVAQSPRYKIIEKRQSVAFWCNPISGHATLYWYQQILGQGPKLLIQFQNNGVVDDSQLPKDRFSAERLKGVDSTLKIQPAKLEDSAVYLCASSPGTSGGAYNEQFFGPGTRLTVL.

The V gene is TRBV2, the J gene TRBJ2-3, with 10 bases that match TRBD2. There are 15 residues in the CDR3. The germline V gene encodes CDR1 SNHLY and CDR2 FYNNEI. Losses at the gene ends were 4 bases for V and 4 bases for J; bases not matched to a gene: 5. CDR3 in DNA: TGTGCCAGCAGTGGCTGGACTAGCGGAGCAGATACGCAGTATTTT. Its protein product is CASSGWTSGADTQYF.

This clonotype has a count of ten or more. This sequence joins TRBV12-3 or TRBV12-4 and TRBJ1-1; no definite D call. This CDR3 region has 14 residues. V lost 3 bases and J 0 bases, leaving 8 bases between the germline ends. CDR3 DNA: TGTGCCAGCAGTTTTGGCCAGGTGAACACTGAAGCTTTCTTT. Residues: CASSFGQVNTEAFF.

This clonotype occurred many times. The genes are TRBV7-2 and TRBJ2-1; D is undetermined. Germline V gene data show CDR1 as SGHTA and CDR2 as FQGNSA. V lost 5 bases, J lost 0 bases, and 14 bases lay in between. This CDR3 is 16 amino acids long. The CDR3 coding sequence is TGTGCCAGCAGCATATCTGGGCGGAGCTCCTACAATGAGCAGTTCTTC. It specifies CASSISGRSSYNEQFF.

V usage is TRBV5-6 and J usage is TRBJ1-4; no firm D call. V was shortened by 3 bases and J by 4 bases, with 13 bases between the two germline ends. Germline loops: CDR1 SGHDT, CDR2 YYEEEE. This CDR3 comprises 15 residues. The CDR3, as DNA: TGTGCCAGCAGCTCGGGCCAAGACCTTAATGAAAAACTGTTTTTT. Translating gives CASSSGQDLNEKLFF.

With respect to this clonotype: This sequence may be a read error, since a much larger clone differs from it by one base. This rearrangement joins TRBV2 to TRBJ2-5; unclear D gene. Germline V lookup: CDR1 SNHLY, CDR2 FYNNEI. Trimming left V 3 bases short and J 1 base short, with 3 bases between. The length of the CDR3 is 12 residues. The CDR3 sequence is CASSDFQETQYF. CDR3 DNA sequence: TGTGCCAGCAGTGACTTCCAAGAGACCCAGTACTTC.

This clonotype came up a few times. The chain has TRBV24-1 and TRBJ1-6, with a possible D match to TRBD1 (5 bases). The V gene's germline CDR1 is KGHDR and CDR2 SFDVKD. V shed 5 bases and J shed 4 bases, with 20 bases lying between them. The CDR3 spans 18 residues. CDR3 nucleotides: TGTGCCACCAGTGGGTGGCTAATGGGGGGGAAGTATAATTCACCCCTCCACTTT. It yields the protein CATSGWLMGGKYNSPLHF.

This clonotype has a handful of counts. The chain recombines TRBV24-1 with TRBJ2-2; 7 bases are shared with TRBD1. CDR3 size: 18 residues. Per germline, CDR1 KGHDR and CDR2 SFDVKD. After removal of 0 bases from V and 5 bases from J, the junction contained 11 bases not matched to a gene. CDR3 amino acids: CATSDLRRQGLRTGELFF. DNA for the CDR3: TGTGCCACCAGTGATTTGCGTCGACAGGGTCTTAGAACCGGGGAGCTGTTTTTT.

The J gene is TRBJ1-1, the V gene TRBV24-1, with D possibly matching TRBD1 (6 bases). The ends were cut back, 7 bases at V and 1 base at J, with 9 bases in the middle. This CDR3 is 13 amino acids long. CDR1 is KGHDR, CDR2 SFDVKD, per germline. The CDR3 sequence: CATRTGTNTEAFF. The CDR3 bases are TGTGCCACCAGAACAGGGACGAACACTGAAGCTTTCTTT.

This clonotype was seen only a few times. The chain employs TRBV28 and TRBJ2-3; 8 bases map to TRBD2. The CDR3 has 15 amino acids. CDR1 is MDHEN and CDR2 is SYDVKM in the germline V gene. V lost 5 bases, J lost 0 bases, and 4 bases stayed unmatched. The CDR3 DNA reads TGTGCCAGCAGTACTAGCGGTACTAGCACAGATACGCAGTATTTT. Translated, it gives CASSTSGTSTDTQYF.

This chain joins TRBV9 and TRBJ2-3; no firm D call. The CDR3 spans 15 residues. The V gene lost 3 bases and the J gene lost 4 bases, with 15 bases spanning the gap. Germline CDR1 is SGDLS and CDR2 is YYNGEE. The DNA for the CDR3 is TGTGCCAGCAGCGAGGCGTTCGGTGGGGCAGATACGCAGTATTTT. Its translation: CASSEAFGGADTQYF. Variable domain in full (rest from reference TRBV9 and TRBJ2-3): DSGVTQTPKHLITATGQRVTLRCSPRSGDLSVYWYQQSLDQGLQFLIQYYNGEERAKGNILERFSAQQFPDLHSELNLSSLELGDSALYFCASSEAFGGADTQYFGPGTRLTVL.